This entry describes one TCR beta chain. This clone registers as medium-sized (0.01 to 0.1%) by frequency; no count is noted. This receptor's antigen is unknown. The read gets to within 3 residues of the CDR3 end, and the germline J gene fills in the rest. These data come from a study of T cells in women clearing cervical HPV infection (dated by TCRdb to 2016 to 2019). Notes on the research overall: The cases were 20 to 30 women with histologically confirmed HPV16-related CIN3 or worse, and 2 of those women had invasive cancers. The controls were around 26 women whose single incident HPV16 infection cleared within 12 months with no development of precancer or cancer. Quality controls consisted of five blinded duplicates per group, for a total of roughly 60 samples made up of about 50 participants and around ten replicates. Nested within Costa Rica's Guanacaste HPV Natural History Study, an exploratory proof-of-principle case-control study compared TCR repertoires across cervical HPV16 outcomes. A median age of about 30 years was observed in cases versus approximately 40 in controls, and no significant differences in baseline characteristics were found. For cases, the median interval between lesion detection and blood sampling was around 160 days, with an interquartile range of about 85 to 210 days. Blood from cases was collected at the visit at which the lesion was first identified, whereas blood from controls was collected once infection was no longer detected. Cases and controls were matched on age within five years and on year of sample collection. In the parent cohort, 10,049 women aged 18 or older were enrolled in Guanacaste, Costa Rica, during about 1993 to 1994 and then followed for approximately seven years. Since only a few of the women had HLA typing available, the possibility that HLA type was acting as a confounder could not be ruled out. The investigation overall reported the following: Random forest classifiers that combined richness and V gene abundances separated cases from controls with an estimated AUC of around 0.84. Because T-cell numbers per sample were unknown, differences in richness could reflect varying T-cell content rather than repertoire biology. The cross-sectional design could not show whether associations preceded infection or resulted from it; effector/memory subsets and HPV-specific T cells were not isolated. Significantly higher TCR repertoire richness was observed in CIN3+ cases than in controls across sequencing depths, whereas no difference in evenness was found. TRBV6-7 relative abundance was lower in cases than in controls (around 0.11% versus 0.16%; Bonferroni P = 0.0008).

TCR beta CDR3 regions were amplified by multiplex PCR using the immunoSEQ assay from an average of 1200 ng genomic DNA per sample. To correct primer bias, the assay used a complete synthetic TCR repertoire to set an amplification baseline. The amplicons were sequenced using the Illumina platform. As for how the authors treated the data: Sequences were error-corrected by clustering with frequency ratios and a modified nearest-neighbor algorithm and were then analyzed in the immunoSEQ Analyzer with IMGT gene definitions. At each rarefaction depth, TCR richness and evenness were averaged across 20 rarefaction repeats, and any sample with fewer sequences than the depth was left out. Wilcoxon rank sum tests with FDR correction were used to compare V, D and J gene relative abundances between the groups. For the blinded duplicates, the intraclass correlation was 95% to 96% for TCR richness and averaged roughly 79% across about 64 gene segments. TCRdb re-hosts the immuneACCESS table, in-frame sequences only. Its copies lack some clones; in the studies checked, an unresolved V gene accounts for under half of them, and the cause for the rest is not known. V and J calls plus clone size are reproduced from that table; the DNA served to infer D and trimming. The sample's clone listing holds roughly 20,000 clones. The ten largest clones add up to about 5% of the sample.

CDR3 length: 12 amino acids, cysteine to phenylalanine. The DNA has 27 bases, all within the CDR3, and is read from base 1. Trimming takes 7 bases from V and 8 bases from J, and the germline ends sit 12 bases apart. CDR1 and CDR2 were assigned from the germline V gene as SNHLY and FYNNEI. Every participant had a single incident cervical HPV16 infection, and prevalent HPV16 infections were excluded. Cervical HPV DNA was detected with MY09/MY11 PCR, and genotyping was done with dot-blot hybridization. Around 14 mL of heparinized blood was centrifuged, after which the buffy coat was aliquoted, frozen at -30 degrees C, and then stored at -80 degrees C. QIAGEN kits were used to extract genomic DNA from the buffy coat specimens.

The receptor comes from a woman between 18 and 70 years old with a cervical HPV16 infection that either progressed to CIN3+ or cleared (not recorded which). Rearrangement joined TRBV2 to TRBJ2-4; the D segment may tentatively be TRBD1 or TRBD2, each giving 7 matched bases. Sequencing was performed on blood buffy coat. The covered CDR3 bases are TGTGCCAGCATGACAGGGAGGGACATT. It translates to CASMTGRDI. The full CDR3 sequence reads CASMTGRDIQYF.